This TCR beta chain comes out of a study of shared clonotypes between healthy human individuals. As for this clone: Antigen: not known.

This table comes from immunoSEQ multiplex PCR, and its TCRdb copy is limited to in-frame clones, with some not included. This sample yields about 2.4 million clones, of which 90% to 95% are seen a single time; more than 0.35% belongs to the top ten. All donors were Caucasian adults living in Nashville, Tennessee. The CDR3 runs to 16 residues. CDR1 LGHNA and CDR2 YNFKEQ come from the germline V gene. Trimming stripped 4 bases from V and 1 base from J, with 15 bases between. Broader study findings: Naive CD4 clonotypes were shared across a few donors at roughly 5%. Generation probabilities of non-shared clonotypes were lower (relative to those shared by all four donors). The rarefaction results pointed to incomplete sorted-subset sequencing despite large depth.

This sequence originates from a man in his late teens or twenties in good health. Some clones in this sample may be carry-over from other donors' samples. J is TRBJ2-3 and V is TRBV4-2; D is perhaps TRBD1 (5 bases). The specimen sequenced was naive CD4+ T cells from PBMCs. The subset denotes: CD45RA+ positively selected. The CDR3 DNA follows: TGTGCCAGCAGCCTCCTCAAGGGGTTTGGCACAGATACGCAGTATTTT. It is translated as CASSLLKGFGTDTQYF.